This is a list of T cell receptor beta chains from one sample in a study of shared clonotypes between healthy human individuals. Only in-frame clones appear in the TCRdb table, and some are missing; sequencing was by immunoSEQ multiplex PCR. Among fewer than 3 million clones, roughly 92% were seen once, and the ten largest hold 0.3% to 0.45%. Sequenced sample: naive CD4+ T cells from PBMCs. The receptors shown here come from a man between 18 and 29 years old in good health. Some clones in this sample may be carry-over from other donors' samples. Both conserved end residues are part of each CDR3.

V: TRBV9; J: TRBJ1-1; CDR3: CASSVAGGGSRTEAFF
V: TRBV2; J: TRBJ2-2; CDR3: CASTDNTGELFF
V: TRBV15; J: TRBJ2-7; CDR3: CATSRPPSGRLYEQYF
V: TRBV18; J: TRBJ2-7; CDR3: CASSPGTEDYEQYF
V: TRBV14; J: TRBJ2-3; CDR3: CASSQAVSSSTDTQYF
V: TRBV2; J: TRBJ1-2; CDR3: CASSTGAREGYTF
V: TRBV11-2; J: TRBJ2-2; CDR3: CASSLMLGGELFF
V: TRBV7-3; J: TRBJ2-1; CDR3: CASSSLAQVNEQFF
V: TRBV5-1; J: TRBJ2-1; CDR3: CASSLADPYNEQFF
V: TRBV25-1; J: TRBJ2-5; CDR3: CASSEGRDSAPETQYF
V: TRBV7-2; J: TRBJ1-5; CDR3: CASSLVTGGQPQHF
V: TRBV28; J: TRBJ1-5; CDR3: CASNPGASNQPQHF
V: TRBV11-3; J: TRBJ1-1; CDR3: CASSFSGGTSTEAFF
V: TRBV29-1; J: TRBJ1-5; CDR3: CSVPGQGAKGNQPQHF
V: TRBV11-2; J: TRBJ2-5; CDR3: CASSSRQETQYF
V: TRBV18; J: TRBJ1-4; CDR3: CASSPGAGEKLFF
V: TRBV4-1; J: TRBJ1-4; CDR3: CASSPLRVLEKLFF
V: TRBV20-1; J: TRBJ2-1; CDR3: CSAKQGNEQFF
V: TRBV4-2; J: TRBJ1-1; CDR3: CASSQENSLNTEAFF
V: TRBV10-3; J: TRBJ1-5; CDR3: CAISESVPGNQPQHF
V: TRBV28; J: TRBJ2-7; CDR3: CASSTALTGGEQYF
V: TRBV29-1; J: TRBJ1-2; CDR3: CSVERQQNYGYTF
V: TRBV7-9; J: TRBJ1-3; CDR3: CASSYRPGQDFSGNTIYF
V: TRBV6-1; J: TRBJ1-5; CDR3: CASSGGYQPQHF
V: TRBV9; J: TRBJ2-2; CDR3: CASSGRAAGGAGELFF
V: TRBV5-1; J: TRBJ1-2; CDR3: CASSYDRVKDYGYTF
V: TRBV7-2; J: TRBJ2-5; CDR3: CASSPGQDETQYF
V: TRBV30; J: TRBJ1-6; CDR3: CAWSPTGNSPLHF
V: TRBV28; J: TRBJ1-1; CDR3: CASSFRGQPNTEAFF
V: TRBV25-1; J: TRBJ2-7; CDR3: CASSEGDRPYEQYF
V: TRBV28; J: TRBJ1-2; CDR3: CASSLLVRQGAGGYTF
V: TRBV5-1; J: TRBJ2-2; CDR3: CASSLQAPNTGELFF
V: TRBV11-3; J: TRBJ2-5; CDR3: CASSFGSQETQYF
V: TRBV2; J: TRBJ2-2; CDR3: CASLRGRGPNTGELFF
V: TRBV10-1; J: TRBJ1-4; CDR3: CASSDGATVWKLFF
V: TRBV5-1; J: TRBJ1-1; CDR3: CASSLAPGQGLTEAFF
V: TRBV2; J: TRBJ1-1; CDR3: CASSLGQGAEAFF
V: TRBV2; J: TRBJ1-3; CDR3: CASRANRGSGNTIYF
V: TRBV7-9; J: TRBJ2-1; CDR3: CASSSVGTRVNEQFF
V: TRBV28; J: TRBJ2-7; CDR3: CASSREHEQYF
V: TRBV18; J: TRBJ2-3; CDR3: CASSPLAGGTDTQYF
V: TRBV7-9; J: TRBJ1-1; CDR3: CASSLIVETEAFF
V: TRBV6-1; J: TRBJ2-3; CDR3: CASSTYRVSVDTQYF
V: TRBV28; J: TRBJ1-3; CDR3: CATRRDGGGSLNTIYF
V: TRBV4-1; J: TRBJ2-5; CDR3: CASSQAREGGTQYF
V: TRBV30; J: TRBJ1-6; CDR3: CAWSVGRGTSPLHF
V: TRBV28; J: TRBJ2-5; CDR3: CASSLASVGSETQYF
V: TRBV11-3; J: TRBJ2-2; CDR3: CASSSAGAANTGELFF